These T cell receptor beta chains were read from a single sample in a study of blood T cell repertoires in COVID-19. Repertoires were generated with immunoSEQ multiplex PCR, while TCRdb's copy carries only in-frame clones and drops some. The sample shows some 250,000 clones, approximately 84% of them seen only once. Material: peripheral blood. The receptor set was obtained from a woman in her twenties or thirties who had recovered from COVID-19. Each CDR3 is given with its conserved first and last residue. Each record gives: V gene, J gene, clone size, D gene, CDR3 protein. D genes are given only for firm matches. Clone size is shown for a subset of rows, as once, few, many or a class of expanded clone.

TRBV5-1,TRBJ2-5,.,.,CASRPSGRGETQYF
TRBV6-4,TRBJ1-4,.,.,CASNPLETGQKLFF
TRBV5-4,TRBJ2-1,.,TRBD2,CASSGGLQSNNEQFF
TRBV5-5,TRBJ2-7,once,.,CASSLGYGYEQYF
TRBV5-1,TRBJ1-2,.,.,CASSIGGLSNYGYTF
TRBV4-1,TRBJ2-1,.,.,CASSPQGGSYNEQFF
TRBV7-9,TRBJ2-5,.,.,CASTLVQYQETQYF
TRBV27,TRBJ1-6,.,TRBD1,CASSSGGGGSPLHF
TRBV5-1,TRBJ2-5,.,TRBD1,CASSGGQIASGETQYF
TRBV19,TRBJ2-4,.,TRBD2,CASKAGRVQYF
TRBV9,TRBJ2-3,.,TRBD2,CASSHPRGGPDTQYF
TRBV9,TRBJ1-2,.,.,CASSPGDPRVSYGYTF
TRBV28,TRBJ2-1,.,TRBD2,CASSPYTTASGGYNEQFF
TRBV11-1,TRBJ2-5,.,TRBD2,CASSLPSGETQYF
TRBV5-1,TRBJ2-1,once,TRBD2,CASSYGLAGVLDNEQFF
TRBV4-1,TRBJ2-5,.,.,CASSIQGQETQYF
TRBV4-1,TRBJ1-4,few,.,CASSRQERNEKLFF
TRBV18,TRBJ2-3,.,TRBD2,CASSRAGVGTDTQYF
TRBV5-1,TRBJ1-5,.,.,CASSFGLSGDQPQHF
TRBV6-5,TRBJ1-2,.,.,CASISGDGYTF
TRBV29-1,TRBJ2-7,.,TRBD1,CSVADRGESEQYF
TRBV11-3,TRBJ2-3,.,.,CASSGETDTQYF
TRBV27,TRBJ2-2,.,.,CASKRSNTGELFF
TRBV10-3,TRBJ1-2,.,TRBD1,CAIMEGGGDGYTF
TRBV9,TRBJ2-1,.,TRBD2,CASSVWVGGGSSYNEQFF
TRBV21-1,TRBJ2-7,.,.,CASSCYPLAYEQYF
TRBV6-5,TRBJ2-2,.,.,CASSYSQGNGELFF
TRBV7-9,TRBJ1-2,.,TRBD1,CASSSDRERYGYTF
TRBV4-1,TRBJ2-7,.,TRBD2,CASSQEQGLAGGWQYF
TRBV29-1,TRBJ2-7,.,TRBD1,CSVATGLTYEQYF
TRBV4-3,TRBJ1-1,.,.,CASSQSTLDTEAFF
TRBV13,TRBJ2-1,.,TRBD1,CASSYGQASYNEQFF
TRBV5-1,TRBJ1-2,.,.,CASSLDSSSLYGYTF